This is a list of T cell receptor beta chains from one sample in a study of breast tumors, draining lymph nodes, adjacent tissues. Using its own MiXCR run on the multiplex PCR reads, TCRdb lists one record per CDR3 protein. The sample includes about 270,000 distinct CDR3 sequences, around 30% seen only once; the top ten take more than 0.95%. Sequencing was performed on axillary lymph node tissue. These receptor sequences come from a female donor with breast cancer. Some clones in this sample may be carry-over from other donors' samples. Each CDR3 is given with its conserved first and last residue. The D gene is left open where the match is weak. Some rows mark clone size as missing; the rest say once, few, many or name a class of expanded clone.

TRBJ2-5	-	many	TRBV14	TGTGCCAGCAGCCAAGAGATAAGAGGTACCTTCCAAGAGACCCAGTACTTC	CASSQEIRGTFQETQYF
TRBJ2-3	-	many	TRBV24-1	TGTGCCACCAGTGACCAGACACAGGGTTATTACGCAGATACGCAGTATTTT	CATSDQTQGYYADTQYF
TRBJ1-5	-	-	TRBV7-9	TGTGCCAGCAGAAAAGGAGAGGGTGGAAATCAGCCCCAGCATTTT	CASRKGEGGNQPQHF
TRBJ1-5	TRBD1	many	TRBV20-1	TGCAGTGCAAGTGGGGACAGGGGGCATCAGCCCCAGCATTTT	CSASGDRGHQPQHF
TRBJ2-1	-	-	TRBV27	TGTGCCAGCAGAACCTCCTTTTCGGAGAGGGATGAGCAGTTCTTC	CASRTSFSERDEQFF
TRBJ2-3	TRBD1	many	TRBV10-3	TGTGCCATCAGTGAGTTATCGGACAGGGAAGCCGGTACGCAGTATTTT	CAISELSDREAGTQYF
TRBJ2-7	-	many	TRBV12-3/TRBV12-4	TGTGCCAGCAGTGAAACAGGGAAAGGAGTCGAGCAGTACTTC	CASSETGKGVEQYF
TRBJ2-7	-	-	TRBV15	TGTGCCACCAGCAGAAATCAATTCGGACGTCTTAACTACGAGCAGTACTTC	CATSRNQFGRLNYEQYF
TRBJ2-6	-	-	TRBV19	TGTGCCACCAGGGGGGTTCACTCTGGGGCCAACGTCCTGACTTTC	CATRGVHSGANVLTF
TRBJ2-7	TRBD1	many	TRBV10-3	TGTGCCATCAGTGACTGGACAGGGGGTTCCTACGAGCAGTACTTC	CAISDWTGGSYEQYF
TRBJ2-3	-	-	TRBV13	TGTGCCAGCAGCCGGACCCCCTCCCGCACAGATACGCAGTATTTT	CASSRTPSRTDTQYF
TRBJ2-7	-	many	TRBV4-1	TGCGCCAGCAGCCAAGGCGATTTGGGCCTTTCGGGAGAGCAGTACTTC	CASSQGDLGLSGEQYF
TRBJ2-7	-	-	TRBV6-2/TRBV6-3	TGTGCCAGCAGTTCCCTCTCCCCCGGGACCAACGAGCAGTACTTC	CASSSLSPGTNEQYF
TRBJ2-5	-	-	TRBV19	TGTGCCAGTAAACGGGACAGCGGTCGGGGGACCCCAGACTTC	CASKRDSGRGTPDF
TRBJ1-5	TRBD1	many	TRBV7-2	TGTGCCAGCAGCTCGACAGGGCCAAATCAGCCCCAGCATTTT	CASSSTGPNQPQHF
TRBJ1-1	-	few	TRBV6-5	TGTGCCAGCAGTTATCTGGGAGGGCACACTGAAGCTTTCTTT	CASSYLGGHTEAFF
TRBJ2-5	-	many	TRBV7-9	TGTGCCAGCAGCAAAACTACAGGGAGCCAAGAGACCCAGTACTTC	CASSKTTGSQETQYF
TRBJ1-5	-	many	TRBV20-1	TGCAGTGCTAGTATAACAGGCAATCAGCCCCAGCATTTT	CSASITGNQPQHF
TRBJ2-1	-	-	TRBV7-3	TGTGCCAGCAGCTTGGCCGAAGAACTAGGCATGTACAATGAGCAGTTCTTC	CASSLAEELGMYNEQFF
TRBJ2-7	TRBD2	-	TRBV11-2	TGCGCCAGCAGCCCAGAAGGACTAGCGGGAGTCTACGAGCAGTACTTC	CASSPEGLAGVYEQYF
TRBJ2-3	-	many	TRBV30	TGTGCCTGGAGGGACTACACAGATACGCAGTATTTT	CAWRDYTDTQYF
TRBJ2-1	TRBD1	few	TRBV27	TGTGCCAGCAGTCCTCTTGACAGGGAAGGCAATGAGCAGTTCTTC	CASSPLDREGNEQFF
TRBJ2-7	-	-	TRBV3-1	TGTGCCAGCAGCCAAGAAGCACTAGCCTCCTACGAGCAGTACTTC	CASSQEALASYEQYF
TRBJ2-1	TRBD2	many	TRBV7-9	TGTGCCAGCAGCTTAGAGCCGGGACTAGCGGGAGAGGAGCAGTTCTTC	CASSLEPGLAGEEQFF
TRBJ2-1	TRBD2	many	TRBV7-8	TGTGCCAGCAGCTTAGAAGCCCTAGCGGGAGGGGGCAATGAGCAGTTCTTC	CASSLEALAGGGNEQFF